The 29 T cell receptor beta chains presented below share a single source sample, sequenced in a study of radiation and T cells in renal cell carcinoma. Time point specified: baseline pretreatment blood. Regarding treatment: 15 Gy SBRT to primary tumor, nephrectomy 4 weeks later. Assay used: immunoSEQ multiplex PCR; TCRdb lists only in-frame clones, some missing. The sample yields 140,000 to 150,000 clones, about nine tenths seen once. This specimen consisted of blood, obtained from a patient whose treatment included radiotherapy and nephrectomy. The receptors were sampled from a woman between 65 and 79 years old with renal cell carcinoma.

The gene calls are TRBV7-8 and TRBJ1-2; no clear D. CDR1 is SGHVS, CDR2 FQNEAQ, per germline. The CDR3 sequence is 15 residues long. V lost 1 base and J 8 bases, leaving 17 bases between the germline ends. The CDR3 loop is CASSLGDKGWWGYTF. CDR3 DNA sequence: TGTGCCAGCAGCTTAGGAGACAAGGGTTGGTGGGGCTACACCTTC.

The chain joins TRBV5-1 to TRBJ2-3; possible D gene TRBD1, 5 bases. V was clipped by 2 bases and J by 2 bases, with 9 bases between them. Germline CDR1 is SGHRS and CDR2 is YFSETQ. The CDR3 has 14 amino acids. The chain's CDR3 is CASSLNRPTDTQYF. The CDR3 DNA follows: TGCGCCAGCAGCTTAAACAGGCCCACAGATACGCAGTATTTT.

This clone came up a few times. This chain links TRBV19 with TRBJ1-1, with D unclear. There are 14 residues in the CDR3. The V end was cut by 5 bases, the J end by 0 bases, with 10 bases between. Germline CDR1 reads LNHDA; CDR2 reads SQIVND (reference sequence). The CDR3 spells CASSHDRLNTEAFF. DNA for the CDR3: TGTGCCAGTAGTCACGATCGACTGAACACTGAAGCTTTCTTT. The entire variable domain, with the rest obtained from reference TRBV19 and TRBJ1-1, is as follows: DGGITQSPKYLFRKEGQNVTLSCEQNLNHDAMYWYRQDPGQGLRLIYYSQIVNDFQKGDIAEGYSVSREKKESFPLTVTSAQKNPTAFYLCASSHDRLNTEAFFGQGTRLTVV.

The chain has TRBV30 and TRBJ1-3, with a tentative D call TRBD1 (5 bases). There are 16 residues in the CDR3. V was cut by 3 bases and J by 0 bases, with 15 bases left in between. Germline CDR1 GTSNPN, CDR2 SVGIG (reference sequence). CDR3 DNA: TGTGCCTGGAGCGCTTCCTACAGGACCTCTGGAAACACCATATATTTT. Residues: CAWSASYRTSGNTIYF.

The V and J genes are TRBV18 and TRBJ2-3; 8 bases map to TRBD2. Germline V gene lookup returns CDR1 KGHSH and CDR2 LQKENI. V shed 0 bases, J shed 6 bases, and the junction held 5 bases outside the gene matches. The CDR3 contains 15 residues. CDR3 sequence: CASSPPQRGPDTQYF. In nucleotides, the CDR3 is TGTGCCAGCTCACCACCCCAGCGGGGGCCCGATACGCAGTATTTT.

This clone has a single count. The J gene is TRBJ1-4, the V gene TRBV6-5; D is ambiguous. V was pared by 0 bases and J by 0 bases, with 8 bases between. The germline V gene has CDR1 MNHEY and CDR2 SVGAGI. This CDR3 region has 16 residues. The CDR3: CASSYSLSATNEKLFF. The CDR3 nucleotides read TGTGCCAGCAGTTACTCGCTATCTGCAACTAATGAAAAACTGTTTTTT.

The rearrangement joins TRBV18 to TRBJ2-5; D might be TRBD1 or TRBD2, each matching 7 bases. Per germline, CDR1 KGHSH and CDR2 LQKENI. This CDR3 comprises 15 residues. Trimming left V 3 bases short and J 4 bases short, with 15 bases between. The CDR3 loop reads CASSPQGGPGETQYF. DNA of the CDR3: TGTGCCAGCTCACCTCAGGGGGGGCCTGGAGAGACCCAGTACTTC.

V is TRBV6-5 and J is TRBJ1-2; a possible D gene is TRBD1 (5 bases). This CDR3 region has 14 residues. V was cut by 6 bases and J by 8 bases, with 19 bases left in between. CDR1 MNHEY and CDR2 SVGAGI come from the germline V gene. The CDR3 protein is CASREVGLRDGYTF. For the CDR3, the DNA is TGTGCCAGCAGAGAAGTAGGTCTGAGGGACGGCTACACCTTC.

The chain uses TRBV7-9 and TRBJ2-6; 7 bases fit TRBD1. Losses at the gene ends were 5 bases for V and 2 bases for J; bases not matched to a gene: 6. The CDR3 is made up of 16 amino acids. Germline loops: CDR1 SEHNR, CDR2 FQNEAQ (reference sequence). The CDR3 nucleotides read TGTGCCAGCAGCCACACAGGGGTAACTGGGGCCAACGTCCTGACTTTC. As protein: CASSHTGVTGANVLTF.

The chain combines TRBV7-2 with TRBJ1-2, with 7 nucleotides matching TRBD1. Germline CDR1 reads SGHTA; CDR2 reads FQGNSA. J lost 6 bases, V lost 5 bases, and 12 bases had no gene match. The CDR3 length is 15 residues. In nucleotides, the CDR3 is TGTGCCAGCAGCGAAACGGTCGACAGGGTTAATGGCTACACCTTC. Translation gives CASSETVDRVNGYTF. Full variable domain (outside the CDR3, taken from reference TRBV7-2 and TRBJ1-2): GAGVSQSPSNKVTEKGKDVELRCDPISGHTALYWYRQSLGQGLEFLIYFQGNSAPDKSGLPSDRFSAERTGGSVSTLTIQRTQQEDSAVYLCASSETVDRVNGYTFGSGTRLTVV.

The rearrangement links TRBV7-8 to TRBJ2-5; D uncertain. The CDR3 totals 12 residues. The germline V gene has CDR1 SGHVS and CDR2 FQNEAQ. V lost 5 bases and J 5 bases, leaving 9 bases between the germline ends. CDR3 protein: CASSRALETQYF. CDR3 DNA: TGTGCCAGCAGCCGAGCCTTGGAGACCCAGTACTTC.

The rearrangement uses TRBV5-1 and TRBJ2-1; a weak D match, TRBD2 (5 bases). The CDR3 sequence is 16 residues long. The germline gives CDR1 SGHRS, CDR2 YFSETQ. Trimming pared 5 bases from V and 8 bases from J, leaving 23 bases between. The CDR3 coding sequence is TGCGCCAGCAGTCCTACCCGGGAAACCGGAGGTCATGAGCAGTTCTTC. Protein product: CASSPTRETGGHEQFF.

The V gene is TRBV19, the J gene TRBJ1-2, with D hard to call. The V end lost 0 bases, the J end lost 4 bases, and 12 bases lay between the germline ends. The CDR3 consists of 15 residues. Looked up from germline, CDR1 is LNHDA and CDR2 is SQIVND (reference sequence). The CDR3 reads CASSIDNSGGYGYTF. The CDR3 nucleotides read TGTGCCAGTAGTATAGACAATTCCGGTGGCTATGGCTACACCTTC.

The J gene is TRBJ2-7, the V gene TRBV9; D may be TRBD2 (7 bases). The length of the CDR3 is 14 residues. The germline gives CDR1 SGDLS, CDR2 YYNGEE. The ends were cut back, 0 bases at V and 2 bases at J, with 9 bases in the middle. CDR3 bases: TGTGCCAGCAGCGTAGGGCGGGGGCCCTACGAGCAGTACTTC. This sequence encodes CASSVGRGPYEQYF.

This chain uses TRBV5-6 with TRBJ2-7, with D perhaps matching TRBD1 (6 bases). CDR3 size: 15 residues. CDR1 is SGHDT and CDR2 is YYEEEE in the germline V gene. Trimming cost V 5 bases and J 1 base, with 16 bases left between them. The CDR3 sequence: CASRNTGSGSYEQYF. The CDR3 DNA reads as TGTGCCAGCAGGAATACAGGGTCGGGTTCCTACGAGCAGTACTTC.

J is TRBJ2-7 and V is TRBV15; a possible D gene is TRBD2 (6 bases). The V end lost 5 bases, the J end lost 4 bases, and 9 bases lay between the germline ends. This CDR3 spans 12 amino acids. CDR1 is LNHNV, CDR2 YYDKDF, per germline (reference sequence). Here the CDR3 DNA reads TGTGCCACCAGCGGTGGGGGGTACGAGCAGTACTTC. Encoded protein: CATSGGGYEQYF.

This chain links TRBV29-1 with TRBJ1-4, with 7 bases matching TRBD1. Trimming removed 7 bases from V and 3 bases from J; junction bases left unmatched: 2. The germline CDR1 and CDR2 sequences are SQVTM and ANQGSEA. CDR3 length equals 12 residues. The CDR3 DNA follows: TGCAGCGGTACAGGGGCTAATGAAAAACTGTTTTTT. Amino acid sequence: CSGTGANEKLFF.

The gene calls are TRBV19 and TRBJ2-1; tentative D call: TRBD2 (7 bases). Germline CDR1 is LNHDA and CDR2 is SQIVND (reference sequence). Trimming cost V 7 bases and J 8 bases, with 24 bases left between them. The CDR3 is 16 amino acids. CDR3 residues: CASTPLGGAFMDEQFF. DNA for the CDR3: TGTGCCAGTACACCCTTAGGGGGGGCCTTCATGGATGAGCAGTTCTTC.

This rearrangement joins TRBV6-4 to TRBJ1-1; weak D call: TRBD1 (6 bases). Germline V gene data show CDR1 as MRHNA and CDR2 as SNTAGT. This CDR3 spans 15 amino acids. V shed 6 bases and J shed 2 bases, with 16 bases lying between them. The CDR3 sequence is CASRTGGVENTEAFF. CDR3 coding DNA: TGTGCCAGCAGGACAGGAGGGGTGGAAAACACTGAAGCTTTCTTT.

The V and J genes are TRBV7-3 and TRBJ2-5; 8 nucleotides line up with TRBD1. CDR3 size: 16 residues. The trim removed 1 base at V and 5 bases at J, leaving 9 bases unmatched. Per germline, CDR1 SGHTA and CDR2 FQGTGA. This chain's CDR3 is CASSLIPGGKGETQYF. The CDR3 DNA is TGTGCCAGCAGCTTAATACCAGGGGGCAAAGGGGAGACCCAGTACTTC.

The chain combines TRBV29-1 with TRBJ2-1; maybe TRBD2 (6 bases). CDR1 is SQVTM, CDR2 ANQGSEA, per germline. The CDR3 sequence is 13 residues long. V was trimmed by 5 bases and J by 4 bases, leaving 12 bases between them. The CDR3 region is CSVPFRGYNEQFF. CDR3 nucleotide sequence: TGCAGCGTTCCTTTCCGGGGGTACAATGAGCAGTTCTTC.

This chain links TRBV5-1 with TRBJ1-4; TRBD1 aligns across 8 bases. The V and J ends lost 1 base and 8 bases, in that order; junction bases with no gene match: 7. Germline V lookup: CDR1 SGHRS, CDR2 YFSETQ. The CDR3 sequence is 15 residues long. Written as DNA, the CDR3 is TGCGCCAGCAGCTTGCGGACAGGGCCTAGGGAAAAACTGTTTTTT. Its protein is CASSLRTGPREKLFF.

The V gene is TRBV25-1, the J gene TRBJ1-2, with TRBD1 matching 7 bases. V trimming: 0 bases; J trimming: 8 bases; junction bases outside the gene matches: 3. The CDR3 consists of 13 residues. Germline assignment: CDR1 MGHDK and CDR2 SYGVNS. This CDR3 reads CASSEYRGEGYTF. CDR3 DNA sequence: TGTGCCAGCAGTGAATACAGGGGGGAGGGCTACACCTTC.

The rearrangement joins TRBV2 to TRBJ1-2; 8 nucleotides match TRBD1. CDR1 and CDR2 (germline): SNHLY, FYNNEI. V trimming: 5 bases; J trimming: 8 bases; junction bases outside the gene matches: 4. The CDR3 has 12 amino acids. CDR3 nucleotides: TGTGCCAGCAGTTCCCGGGACAGGGGCTACACCTTC. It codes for CASSSRDRGYTF.

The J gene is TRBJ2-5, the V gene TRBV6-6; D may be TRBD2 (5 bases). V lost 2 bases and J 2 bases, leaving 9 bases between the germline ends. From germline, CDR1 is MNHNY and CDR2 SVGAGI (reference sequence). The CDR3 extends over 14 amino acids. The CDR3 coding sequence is TGTGCCAGCAGTTACGTTCCGGGGCAAGAGACCCAGTACTTC. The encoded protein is CASSYVPGQETQYF.

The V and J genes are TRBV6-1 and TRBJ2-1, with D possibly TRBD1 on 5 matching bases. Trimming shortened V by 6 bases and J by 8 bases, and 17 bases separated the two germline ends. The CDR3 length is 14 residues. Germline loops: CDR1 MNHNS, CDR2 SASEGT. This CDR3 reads CASRPGWPGDEQFF. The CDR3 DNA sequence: TGTGCCAGCAGGCCAGGGTGGCCCGGCGATGAGCAGTTCTTC.

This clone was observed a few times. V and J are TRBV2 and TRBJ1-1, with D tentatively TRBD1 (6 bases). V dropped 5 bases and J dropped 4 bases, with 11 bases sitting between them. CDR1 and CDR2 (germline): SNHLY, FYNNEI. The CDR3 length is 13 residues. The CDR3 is CASSRGPATEAFF. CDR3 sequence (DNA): TGTGCCAGCAGTCGGGGGCCTGCCACTGAAGCTTTCTTT.

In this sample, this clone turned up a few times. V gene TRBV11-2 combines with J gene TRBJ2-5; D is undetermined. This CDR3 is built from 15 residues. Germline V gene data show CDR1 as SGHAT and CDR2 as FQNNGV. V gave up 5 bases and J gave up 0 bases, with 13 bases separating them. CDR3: CASSRLLANQETQYF. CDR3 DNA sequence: TGTGCCAGCAGCCGGCTATTGGCCAACCAAGAGACCCAGTACTTC. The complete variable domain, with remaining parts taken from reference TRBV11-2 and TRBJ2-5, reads EAGVAQSPRYKIIEKRQSVAFWCNPISGHATLYWYQQILGQGPKLLIQFQNNGVVDDSQLPKDRFSAERLKGVDSTLKIQPAKLEDSAVYLCASSRLLANQETQYFGPGTRLLVL.

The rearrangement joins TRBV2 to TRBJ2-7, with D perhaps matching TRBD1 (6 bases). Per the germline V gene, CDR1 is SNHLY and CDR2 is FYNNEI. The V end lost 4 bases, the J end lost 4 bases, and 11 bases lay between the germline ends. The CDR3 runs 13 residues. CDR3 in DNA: TGTGCCAGCAGTGGGGGGCTTGGGTACGAGCAGTACTTC. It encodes CASSGGLGYEQYF.